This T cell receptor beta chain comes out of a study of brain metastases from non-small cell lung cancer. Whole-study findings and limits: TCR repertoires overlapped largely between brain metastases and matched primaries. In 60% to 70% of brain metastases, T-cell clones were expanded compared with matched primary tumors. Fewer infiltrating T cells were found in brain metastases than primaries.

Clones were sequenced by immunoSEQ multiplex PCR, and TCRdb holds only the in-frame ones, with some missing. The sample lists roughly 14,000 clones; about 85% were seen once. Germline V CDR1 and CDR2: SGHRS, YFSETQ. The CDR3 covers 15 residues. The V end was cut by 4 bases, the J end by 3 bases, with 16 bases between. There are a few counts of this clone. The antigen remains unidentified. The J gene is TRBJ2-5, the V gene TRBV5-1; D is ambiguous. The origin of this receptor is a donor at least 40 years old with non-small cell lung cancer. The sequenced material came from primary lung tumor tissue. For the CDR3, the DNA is TGCGCCAGCAGCCAGCTTGGGCGCGCCGAAGAGACCCAGTACTTC. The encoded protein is CASSQLGRAEETQYF.